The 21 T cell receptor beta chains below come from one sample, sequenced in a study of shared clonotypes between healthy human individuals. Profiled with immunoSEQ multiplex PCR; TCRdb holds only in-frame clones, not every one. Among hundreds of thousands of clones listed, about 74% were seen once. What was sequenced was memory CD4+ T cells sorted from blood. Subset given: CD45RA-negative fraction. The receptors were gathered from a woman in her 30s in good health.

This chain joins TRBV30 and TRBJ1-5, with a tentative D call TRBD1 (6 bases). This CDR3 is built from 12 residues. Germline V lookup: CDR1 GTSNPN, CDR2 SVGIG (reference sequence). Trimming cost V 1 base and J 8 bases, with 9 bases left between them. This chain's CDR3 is CAWSGGAEPQHF. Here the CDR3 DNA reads TGTGCCTGGAGTGGGGGGGCGGAGCCCCAGCATTTT.

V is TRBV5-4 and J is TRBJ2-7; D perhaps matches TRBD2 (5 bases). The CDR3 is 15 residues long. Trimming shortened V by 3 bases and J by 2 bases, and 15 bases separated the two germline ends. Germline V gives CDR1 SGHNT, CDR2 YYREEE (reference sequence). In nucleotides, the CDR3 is TGTGCCAGCAGCTCGAAACTCGGGGTCGCCTACGAGCAGTACTTC. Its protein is CASSSKLGVAYEQYF. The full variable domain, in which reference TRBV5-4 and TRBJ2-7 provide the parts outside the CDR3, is ETGVTQSPTHLIKTRGQQVTLRCSSQSGHNTVSWYQQALGQGPQFIFQYYREEENGRGNFPPRFSGLQFPNYSSELNVNALELDDSALYLCASSSKLGVAYEQYFGPGTRLTVT.

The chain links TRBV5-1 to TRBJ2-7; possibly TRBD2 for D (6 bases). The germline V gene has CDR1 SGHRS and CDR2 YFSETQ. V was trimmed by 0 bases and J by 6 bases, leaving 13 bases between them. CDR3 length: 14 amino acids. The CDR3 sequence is CASSLDGRGGEQYF. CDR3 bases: TGCGCCAGCAGCTTGGATGGTAGGGGAGGCGAGCAGTACTTC.

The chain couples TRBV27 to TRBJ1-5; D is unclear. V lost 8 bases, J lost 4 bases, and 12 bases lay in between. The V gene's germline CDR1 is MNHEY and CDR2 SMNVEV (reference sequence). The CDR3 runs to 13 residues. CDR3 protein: CASLTRENQPQHF. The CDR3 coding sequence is TGTGCCAGCTTGACGAGGGAGAATCAGCCCCAGCATTTT.

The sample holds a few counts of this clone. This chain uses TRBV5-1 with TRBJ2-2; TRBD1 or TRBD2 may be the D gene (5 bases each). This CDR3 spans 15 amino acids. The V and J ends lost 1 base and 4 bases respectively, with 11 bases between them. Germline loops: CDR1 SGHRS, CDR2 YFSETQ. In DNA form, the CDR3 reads TGCGCCAGCAGCTTGAACGGGGACGGCACCGGGGAGCTGTTTTTT. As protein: CASSLNGDGTGELFF.

In DNA, the CDR3 is TGTGCCAGCAGCGTGAATGGGTACGAGCAGTACTTC. This encodes CASSVNGYEQYF. The chain uses TRBV28 and TRBJ2-7; D not resolved. Germline V gene lookup returns CDR1 MDHEN and CDR2 SYDVKM. V was cut by 6 bases and J by 4 bases, with 10 bases left in between. The CDR3 totals 12 residues.

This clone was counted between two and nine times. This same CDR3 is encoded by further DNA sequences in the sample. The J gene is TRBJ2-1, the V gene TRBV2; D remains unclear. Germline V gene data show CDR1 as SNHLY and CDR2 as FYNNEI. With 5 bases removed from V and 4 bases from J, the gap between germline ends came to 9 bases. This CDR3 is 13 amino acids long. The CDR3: CASSRGLYNEQFF. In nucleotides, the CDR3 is TGTGCCAGCAGTCGAGGCTTATACAATGAGCAGTTCTTC.

The CDR3 spells CASSLRDRVISYTF. Here the CDR3 DNA reads TGTGCCAGCAGTTTAAGGGACCGCGTAATTAGCTACACCTTC. The V call is TRBV28, the J call TRBJ1-2, with D possibly being TRBD1 (5 bases). The CDR3 is 14 amino acids. Per the germline V gene, CDR1 is MDHEN and CDR2 is SYDVKM. With 2 bases removed from V and 9 bases from J, the gap between germline ends came to 16 bases.

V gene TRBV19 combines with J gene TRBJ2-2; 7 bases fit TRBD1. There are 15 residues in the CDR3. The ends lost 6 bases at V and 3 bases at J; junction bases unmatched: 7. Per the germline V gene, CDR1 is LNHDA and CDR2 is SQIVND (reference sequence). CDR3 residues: CASRPGQKHTGELFF. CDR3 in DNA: TGTGCCAGTAGGCCGGGACAGAAACACACCGGGGAGCTGTTTTTT.

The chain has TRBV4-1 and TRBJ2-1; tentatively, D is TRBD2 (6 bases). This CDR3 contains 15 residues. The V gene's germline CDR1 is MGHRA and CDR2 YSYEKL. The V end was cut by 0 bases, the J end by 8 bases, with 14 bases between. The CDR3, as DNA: TGCGCCAGCAGCCAAGATTGGTGGAGGGCGGATGAGCAGTTCTTC. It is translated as CASSQDWWRADEQFF.

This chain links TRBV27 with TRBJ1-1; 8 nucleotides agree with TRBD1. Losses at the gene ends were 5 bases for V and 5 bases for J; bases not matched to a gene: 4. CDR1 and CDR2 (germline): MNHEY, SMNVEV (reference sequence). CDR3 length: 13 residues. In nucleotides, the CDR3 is TGTGCCAGCAGTAGACAGGGGTTTACTGAAGCTTTCTTT. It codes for CASSRQGFTEAFF.

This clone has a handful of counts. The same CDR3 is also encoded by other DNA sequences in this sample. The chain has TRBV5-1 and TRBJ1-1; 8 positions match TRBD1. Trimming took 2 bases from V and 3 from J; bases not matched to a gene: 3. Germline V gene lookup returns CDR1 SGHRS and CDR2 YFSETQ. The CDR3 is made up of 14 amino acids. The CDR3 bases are TGCGCCAGCAGCTTAACAGGGGGAGACACTGAAGCTTTCTTT. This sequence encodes CASSLTGGDTEAFF.

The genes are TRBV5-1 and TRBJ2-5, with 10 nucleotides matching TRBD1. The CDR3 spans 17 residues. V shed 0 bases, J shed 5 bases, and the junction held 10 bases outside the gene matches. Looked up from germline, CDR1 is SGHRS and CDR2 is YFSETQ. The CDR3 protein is CASSLGGTGDPLETQYF. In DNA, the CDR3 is TGCGCCAGCAGCTTGGGAGGGACAGGGGACCCCCTGGAGACCCAGTACTTC.

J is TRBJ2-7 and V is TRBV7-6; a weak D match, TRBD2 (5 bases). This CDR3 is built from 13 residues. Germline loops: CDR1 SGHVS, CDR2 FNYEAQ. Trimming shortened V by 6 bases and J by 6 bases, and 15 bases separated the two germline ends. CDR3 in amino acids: CASSGNGVSEQYF. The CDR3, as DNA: TGTGCCAGCAGTGGGAACGGGGTATCCGAGCAGTACTTC.

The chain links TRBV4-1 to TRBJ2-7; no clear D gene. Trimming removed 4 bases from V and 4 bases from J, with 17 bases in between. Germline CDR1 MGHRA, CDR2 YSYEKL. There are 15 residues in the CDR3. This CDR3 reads CASSPHRVYPYEQYF. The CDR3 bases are TGCGCCAGCAGCCCACACCGGGTCTATCCTTACGAGCAGTACTTC.

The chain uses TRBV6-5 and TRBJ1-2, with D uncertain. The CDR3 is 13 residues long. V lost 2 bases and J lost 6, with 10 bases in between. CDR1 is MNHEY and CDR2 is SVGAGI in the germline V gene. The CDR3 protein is CASSYLREHGYTF. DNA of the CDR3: TGTGCCAGCAGTTACCTCCGGGAACATGGCTACACCTTC.

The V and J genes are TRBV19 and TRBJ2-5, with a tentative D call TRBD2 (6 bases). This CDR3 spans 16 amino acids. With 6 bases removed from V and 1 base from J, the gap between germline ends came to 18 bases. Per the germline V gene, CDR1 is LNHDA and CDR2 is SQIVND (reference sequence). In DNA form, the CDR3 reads TGTGCCAGTAGCTTCGGGGGAGTCGTAGGCCAAGAGACCCAGTACTTC. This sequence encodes CASSFGGVVGQETQYF.

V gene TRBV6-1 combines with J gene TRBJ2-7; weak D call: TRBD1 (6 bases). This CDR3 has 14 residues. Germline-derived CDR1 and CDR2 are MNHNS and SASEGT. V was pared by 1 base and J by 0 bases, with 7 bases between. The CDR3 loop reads CASSEVTGSYEQYF. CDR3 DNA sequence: TGTGCCAGCAGTGAAGTGACAGGCTCCTACGAGCAGTACTTC.

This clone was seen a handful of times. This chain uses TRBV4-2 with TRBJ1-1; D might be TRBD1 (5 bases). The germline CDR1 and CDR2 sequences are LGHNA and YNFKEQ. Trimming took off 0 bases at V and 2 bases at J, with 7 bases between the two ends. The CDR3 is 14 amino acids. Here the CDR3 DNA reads TGTGCCAGCAGCCAAGAAGGGGTTAACACTGAAGCTTTCTTT. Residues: CASSQEGVNTEAFF.

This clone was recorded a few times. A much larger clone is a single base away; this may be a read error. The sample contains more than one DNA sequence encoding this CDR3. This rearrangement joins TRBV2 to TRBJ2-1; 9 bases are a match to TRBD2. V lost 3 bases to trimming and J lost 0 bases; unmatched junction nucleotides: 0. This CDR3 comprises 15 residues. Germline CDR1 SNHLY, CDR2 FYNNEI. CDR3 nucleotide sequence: TGTGCCAGCAGTGATAGCGGGAGCTCCTACAATGAGCAGTTCTTC. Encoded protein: CASSDSGSSYNEQFF.

Written as DNA, the CDR3 is TGTGCCACCAACGCGAACACCGGGGAGCTGTTTTTT. This encodes CATNANTGELFF. The chain combines TRBV28 with TRBJ2-2; no definite D call. This CDR3 comprises 12 residues. Trimming pared 10 bases from V and 0 bases from J, leaving 6 bases between. Germline CDR1 MDHEN, CDR2 SYDVKM.